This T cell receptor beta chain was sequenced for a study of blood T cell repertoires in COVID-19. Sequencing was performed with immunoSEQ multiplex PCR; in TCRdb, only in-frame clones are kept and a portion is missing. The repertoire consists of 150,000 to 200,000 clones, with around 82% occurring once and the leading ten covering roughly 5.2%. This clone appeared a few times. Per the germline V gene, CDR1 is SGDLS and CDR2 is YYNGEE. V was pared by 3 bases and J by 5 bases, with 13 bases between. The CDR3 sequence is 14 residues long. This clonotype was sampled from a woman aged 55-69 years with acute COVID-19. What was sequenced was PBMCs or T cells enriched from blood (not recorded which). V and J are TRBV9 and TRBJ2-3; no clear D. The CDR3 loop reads CASSALSLKDTQYF. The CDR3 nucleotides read TGTGCCAGCAGCGCCCTTTCCCTAAAAGATACGCAGTATTTT.